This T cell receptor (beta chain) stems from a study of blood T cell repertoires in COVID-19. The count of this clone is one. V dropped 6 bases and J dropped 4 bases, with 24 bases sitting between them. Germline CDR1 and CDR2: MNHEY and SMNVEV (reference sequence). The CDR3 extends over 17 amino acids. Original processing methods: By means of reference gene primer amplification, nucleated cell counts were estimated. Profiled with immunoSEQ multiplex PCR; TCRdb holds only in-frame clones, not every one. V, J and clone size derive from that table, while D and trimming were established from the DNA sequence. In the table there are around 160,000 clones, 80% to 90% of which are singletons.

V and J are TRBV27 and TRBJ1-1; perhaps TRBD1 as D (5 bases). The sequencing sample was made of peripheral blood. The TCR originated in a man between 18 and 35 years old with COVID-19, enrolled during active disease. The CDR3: CASRKPGHGGRGTEAFF. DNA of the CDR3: TGTGCCAGCAGGAAACCCGGACACGGGGGAAGAGGCACTGAAGCTTTCTTT.